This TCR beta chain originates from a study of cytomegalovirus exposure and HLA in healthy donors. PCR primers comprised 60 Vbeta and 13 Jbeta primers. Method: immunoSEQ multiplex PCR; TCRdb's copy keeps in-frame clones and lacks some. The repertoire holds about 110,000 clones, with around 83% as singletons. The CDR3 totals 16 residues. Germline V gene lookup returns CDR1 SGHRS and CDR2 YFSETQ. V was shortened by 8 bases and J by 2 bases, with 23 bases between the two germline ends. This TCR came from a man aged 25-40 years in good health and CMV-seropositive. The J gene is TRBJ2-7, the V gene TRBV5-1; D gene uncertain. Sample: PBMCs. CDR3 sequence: CASAAKLTESTYEQYV. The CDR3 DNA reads TGCGCCAGTGCAGCCAAACTAACCGAGAGCACCTACGAGCAGTACGTC.